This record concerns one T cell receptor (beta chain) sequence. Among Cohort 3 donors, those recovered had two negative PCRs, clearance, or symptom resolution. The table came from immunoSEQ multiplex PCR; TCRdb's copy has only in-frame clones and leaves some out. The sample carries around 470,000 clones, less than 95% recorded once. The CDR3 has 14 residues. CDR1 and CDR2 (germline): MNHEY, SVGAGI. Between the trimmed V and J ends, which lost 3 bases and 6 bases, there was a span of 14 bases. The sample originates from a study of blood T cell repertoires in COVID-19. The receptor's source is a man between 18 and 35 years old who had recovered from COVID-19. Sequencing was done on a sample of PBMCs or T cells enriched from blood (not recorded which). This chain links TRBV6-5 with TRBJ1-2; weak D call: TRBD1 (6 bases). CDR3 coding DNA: TGTGCCAGCAGTTATCAGGGGTCAACTGATGGCTACACCTTC. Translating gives CASSYQGSTDGYTF.